The present T cell receptor (beta chain) was sequenced within a study of T cell responses to AZD1222 COVID-19 vaccine. Points from the study as a whole: Two doses of AZD1222 preceded a rise in Spike-specific TCR breadth and depth. Reports say nearly half of spike-specific TCRs go after unmutated variant regions. Researchers report vaccine-associated CD4 TCRs spanning spike, with dominance at 160-218 and 743-854. Repertoires were obtained only post-peak T cell response.

Regarding this clone: No antigen is known for it.

Measured with immunoSEQ multiplex PCR; TCRdb has only the in-frame clones, and not every one. Of about 92,000 clones listed, 70% to 90% are singletons. CDR1 is SGDLS, CDR2 YYNGEE, per germline. J was trimmed by 2 bases and V by 2 bases; bases with no gene match: 7. The CDR3 extends over 16 amino acids. The V and J genes are TRBV9 and TRBJ2-5; 9 bases fit TRBD1. The starting material was peripheral blood, obtained on day 0 of AZD1222 vaccination. This receptor was identified in an adult in good health. The CDR3 loop is CASSVSPGQGQETQYF. The DNA for the CDR3 is TGTGCCAGCAGCGTCTCCCCGGGACAGGGTCAAGAGACCCAGTACTTC.